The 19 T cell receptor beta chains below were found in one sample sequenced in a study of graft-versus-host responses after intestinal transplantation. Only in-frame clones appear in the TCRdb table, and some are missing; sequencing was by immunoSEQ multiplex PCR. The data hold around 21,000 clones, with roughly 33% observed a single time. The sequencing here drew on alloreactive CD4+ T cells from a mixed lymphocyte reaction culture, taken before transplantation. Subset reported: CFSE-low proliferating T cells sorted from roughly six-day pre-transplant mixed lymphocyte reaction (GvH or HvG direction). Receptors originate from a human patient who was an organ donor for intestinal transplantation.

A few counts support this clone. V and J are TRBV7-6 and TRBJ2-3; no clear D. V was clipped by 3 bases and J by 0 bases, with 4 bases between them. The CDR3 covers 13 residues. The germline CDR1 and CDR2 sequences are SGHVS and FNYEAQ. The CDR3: CASSLDSTDTQYF. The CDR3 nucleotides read TGTGCCAGCAGCTTGGACAGCACAGATACGCAGTATTTT.

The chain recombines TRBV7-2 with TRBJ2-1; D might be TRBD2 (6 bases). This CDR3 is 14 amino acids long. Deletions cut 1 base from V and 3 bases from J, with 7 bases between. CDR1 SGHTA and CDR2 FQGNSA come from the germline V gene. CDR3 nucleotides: TGTGCCAGCAGCTTAGACGGGGGCTACAATGAGCAGTTCTTC. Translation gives CASSLDGGYNEQFF.

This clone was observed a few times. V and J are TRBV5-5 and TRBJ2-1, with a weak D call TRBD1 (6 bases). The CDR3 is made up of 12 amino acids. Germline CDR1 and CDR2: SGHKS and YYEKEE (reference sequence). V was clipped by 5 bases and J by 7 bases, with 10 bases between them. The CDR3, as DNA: TGTGCCAGCAGTTCACAGGGAAATGAGCAGTTCTTC. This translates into CASSSQGNEQFF.

CDR3 loop: CASSQGLAVNTGELFF. As DNA, the CDR3 is TGCGCCAGCAGCCAGGGGCTAGCGGTAAACACCGGGGAGCTGTTTTTT. J is TRBJ2-2 and V is TRBV4-3, with 7 bases that match TRBD2. The CDR3 contains 16 residues. The V gene's germline CDR1 is LGHNA and CDR2 YSLEER. V lost 3 bases and J lost 2; bases outside the gene matches: 6.

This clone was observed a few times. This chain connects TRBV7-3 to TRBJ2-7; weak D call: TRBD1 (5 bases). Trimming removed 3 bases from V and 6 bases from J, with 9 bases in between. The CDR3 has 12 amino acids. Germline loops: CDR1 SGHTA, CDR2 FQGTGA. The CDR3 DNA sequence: TGTGCCAGCAGCTTCGGCAGGGCCGAGCAGTACTTC. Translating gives CASSFGRAEQYF.

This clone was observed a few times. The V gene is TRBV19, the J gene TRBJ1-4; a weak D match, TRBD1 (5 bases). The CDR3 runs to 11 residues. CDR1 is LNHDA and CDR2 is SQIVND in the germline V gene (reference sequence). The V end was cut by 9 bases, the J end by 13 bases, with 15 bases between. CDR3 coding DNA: TGTGCCAGCCCGACCAGGGACGTACTGTTTTTT. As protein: CASPTRDVLFF.

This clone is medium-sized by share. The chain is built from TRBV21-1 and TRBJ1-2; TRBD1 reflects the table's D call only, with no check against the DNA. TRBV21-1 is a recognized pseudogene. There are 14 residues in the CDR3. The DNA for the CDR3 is TGTGCCAGCAGCAAAGACAGGGTAAGGTATGGCTACACCTTC. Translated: CASSKDRVRYGYTF.

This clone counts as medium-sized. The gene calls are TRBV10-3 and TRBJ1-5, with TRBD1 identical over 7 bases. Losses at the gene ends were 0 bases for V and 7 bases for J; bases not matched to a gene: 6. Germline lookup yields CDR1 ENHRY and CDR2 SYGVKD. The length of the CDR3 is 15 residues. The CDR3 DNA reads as TGTGCCATCAGTGAGTCAGGACAGGCCTCGCAGCCCCAGCATTTT. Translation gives CAISESGQASQPQHF.

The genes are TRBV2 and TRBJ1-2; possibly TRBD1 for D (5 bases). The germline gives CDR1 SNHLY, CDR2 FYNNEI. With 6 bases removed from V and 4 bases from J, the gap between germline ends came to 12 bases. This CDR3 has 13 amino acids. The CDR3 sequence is CASSLDGAYGYTF. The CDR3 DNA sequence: TGTGCCAGCAGCTTGGACGGGGCCTATGGCTACACCTTC.

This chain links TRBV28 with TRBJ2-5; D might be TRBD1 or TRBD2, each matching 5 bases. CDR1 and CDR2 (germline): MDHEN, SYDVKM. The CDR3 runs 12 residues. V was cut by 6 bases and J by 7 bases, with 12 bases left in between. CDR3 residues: CASSRDLGTQYF. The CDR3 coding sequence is TGTGCCAGCAGCCGGGACCTCGGGACCCAGTACTTC. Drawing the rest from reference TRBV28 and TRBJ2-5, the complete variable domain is DVKVTQSSRYLVKRTGEKVFLECVQDMDHENMFWYRQDPGLGLRLIYFSYDVKMKEKGDIPEGYSVSREKKERFSLILESASTNQTSMYLCASSRDLGTQYFGPGTRLLVL.

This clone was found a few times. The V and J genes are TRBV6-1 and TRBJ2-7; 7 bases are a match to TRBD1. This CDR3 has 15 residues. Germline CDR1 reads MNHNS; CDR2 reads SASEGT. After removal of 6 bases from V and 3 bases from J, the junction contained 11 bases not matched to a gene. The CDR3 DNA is TGTGCCAGCAGACTAACAGGACAGGAATACTACGAGCAGTACTTC. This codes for CASRLTGQEYYEQYF.

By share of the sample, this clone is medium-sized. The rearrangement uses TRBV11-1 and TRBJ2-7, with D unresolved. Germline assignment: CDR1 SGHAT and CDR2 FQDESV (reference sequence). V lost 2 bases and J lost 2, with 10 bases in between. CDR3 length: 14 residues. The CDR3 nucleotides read TGTGCCAGCAGCTTATCACCGACGGCCTACGAGCAGTACTTC. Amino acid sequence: CASSLSPTAYEQYF.

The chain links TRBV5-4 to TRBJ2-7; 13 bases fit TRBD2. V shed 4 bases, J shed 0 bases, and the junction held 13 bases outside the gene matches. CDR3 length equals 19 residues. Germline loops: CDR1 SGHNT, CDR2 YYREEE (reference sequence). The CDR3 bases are TGTGCCAGCAGCCAGAACCCGCCGGGACTAGCGGGACACTCCTACGAGCAGTACTTC. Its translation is CASSQNPPGLAGHSYEQYF.

In DNA, the CDR3 is TGTGCCTGGAGTTCCCAACACGTTGAAGCTTTCTTT. Translating it yields CAWSSQHVEAFF. This chain links TRBV30 with TRBJ1-1; D remains ambiguous. The germline V gene has CDR1 GTSNPN and CDR2 SVGIG (reference sequence). Trimming shortened V by 2 bases and J by 7 bases, and 11 bases separated the two germline ends. The CDR3 is 12 amino acids.

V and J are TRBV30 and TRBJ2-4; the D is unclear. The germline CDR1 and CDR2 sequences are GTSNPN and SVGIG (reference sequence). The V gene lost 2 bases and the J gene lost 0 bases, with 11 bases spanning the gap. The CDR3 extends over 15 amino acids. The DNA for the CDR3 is TGTGCCTGGAGTCCCCGGACGGAAGCCAAAAACATTCAGTACTTC. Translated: CAWSPRTEAKNIQYF.

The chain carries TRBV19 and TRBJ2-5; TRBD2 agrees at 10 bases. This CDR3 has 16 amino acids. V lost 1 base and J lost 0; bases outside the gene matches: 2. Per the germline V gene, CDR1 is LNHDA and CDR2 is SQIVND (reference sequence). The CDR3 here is CASSIGLAGYQETQYF. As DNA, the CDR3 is TGTGCCAGTAGTATAGGACTAGCGGGCTACCAAGAGACCCAGTACTTC.

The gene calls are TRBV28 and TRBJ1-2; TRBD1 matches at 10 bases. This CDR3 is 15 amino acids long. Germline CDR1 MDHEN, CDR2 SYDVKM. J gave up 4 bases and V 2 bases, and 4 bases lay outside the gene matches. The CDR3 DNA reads TGTGCCAGCAGTTTACGGACAGGGGGAGGCTATGGCTACACCTTC. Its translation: CASSLRTGGGYGYTF.

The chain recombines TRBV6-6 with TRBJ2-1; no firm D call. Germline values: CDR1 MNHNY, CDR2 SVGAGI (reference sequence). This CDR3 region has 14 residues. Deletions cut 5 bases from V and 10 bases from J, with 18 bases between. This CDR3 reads CASSPPMGTREQFF. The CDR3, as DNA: TGTGCCAGCAGTCCCCCGATGGGCACACGGGAGCAGTTCTTC.

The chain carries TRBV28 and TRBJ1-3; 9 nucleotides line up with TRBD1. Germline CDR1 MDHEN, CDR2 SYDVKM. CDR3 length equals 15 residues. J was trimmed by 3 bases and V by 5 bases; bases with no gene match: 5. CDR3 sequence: CASSQQGAFGNTIYF. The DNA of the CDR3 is TGTGCCAGCAGTCAACAGGGGGCTTTTGGAAACACCATATATTTT.